These 23 T cell receptor beta chains were sequenced from one sample in a study of identical twins. TCRdb re-analysed the 5' RACE reads in MiXCR, keeping a single row per CDR3 protein. This sample carries about 690,000 distinct CDR3 sequences, 6% to 6.5% of them seen once, and the ten largest clones take 1.5% to 2%. The sequenced sample consisted of naive T cells sorted from blood. The receptors were sampled from a man aged 18-30 years in good health.

The sample holds many counts of this clonotype. V usage is TRBV9 and J usage is TRBJ2-7, with TRBD2 matching over 7 bases. CDR3 size: 16 residues. Germline V lookup: CDR1 SGDLS, CDR2 YYNGEE. Trimming took 4 bases from V and 6 from J; bases not matched to a gene: 16. In nucleotides, the CDR3 is TGTGCCAGCAGCACCTACGGGGGGAGCCTTCAGGCCGAGCAGTACTTC. Translated, it gives CASSTYGGSLQAEQYF.

This clonotype was observed at least ten times. V gene TRBV20-1 combines with J gene TRBJ2-5; 7 bases are shared with TRBD1. CDR1 and CDR2 (germline): DFQATT, SNEGSKA (reference sequence). V lost 6 bases, J lost 6 bases, and 13 bases stayed unmatched. CDR3 size: 14 residues. CDR3 loop: CSAVHRGKIKTQYF. For the CDR3, the DNA is TGCAGTGCCGTTCACAGGGGAAAAATTAAGACCCAGTACTTC.

This clonotype was counted only a few times. This chain connects TRBV18 to TRBJ1-5; no reliable D call. The V gene lost 5 bases and the J gene lost 5 bases, with 10 bases spanning the gap. The length of the CDR3 is 13 residues. Per the germline V gene, CDR1 is KGHSH and CDR2 is LQKENI. The CDR3 sequence: CASSKSQDQPQHF. Here the CDR3 DNA reads TGTGCCAGCTCAAAGTCCCAAGATCAGCCCCAGCATTTT.

This clonotype was observed many times. The chain couples TRBV20-1 to TRBJ2-1; 13 bases are shared with TRBD2. Per the germline V gene, CDR1 is DFQATT and CDR2 is SNEGSKA (reference sequence). CDR3 length: 14 residues. V gave up 5 bases and J gave up 7 bases; unmatched junction bases: 5. CDR3 sequence: CSAHPGLAGNEQFF. In DNA, the CDR3 is TGCAGTGCTCACCCGGGACTAGCGGGGAATGAGCAGTTCTTC.

The chain links TRBV5-1 to TRBJ2-1, with D perhaps TRBD1 (6 bases). This CDR3 contains 17 residues. Trimming shortened V by 5 bases and J by 7 bases, and 25 bases separated the two germline ends. CDR1 is SGHRS and CDR2 is YFSETQ in the germline V gene. CDR3 nucleotide sequence: TGCGCCAGCAGTGTCGGACACGGGACATCCTTTTCTAATGAGCAGTTCTTC. Translating gives CASSVGHGTSFSNEQFF.

This clonotype was recorded many times. The J gene is TRBJ2-5, the V gene TRBV21-1. TRBV21-1 is recorded as a pseudogene. This CDR3 is 16 amino acids long. The CDR3 nucleotides read TGTGCCAGCAGCAAACCCCAGACGCCGTACCAAGAGACCCAGTACTTC. Translating it yields CASSKPQTPYQETQYF.

This clonotype was picked up many times. The chain joins TRBV7-9 to TRBJ1-2; tentative D call: TRBD1 (5 bases). The CDR3 consists of 13 residues. In germline, CDR1 is SEHNR, CDR2 FQNEAQ (reference sequence). Trimming shortened V by 5 bases and J by 7 bases, and 14 bases separated the two germline ends. This CDR3 is CASSLLGDPGYTF. In DNA, the CDR3 is TGTGCCAGCAGCCTTTTGGGGGATCCTGGCTACACCTTC.

This clonotype has ten or more counts. The rearrangement uses TRBV6-2 or TRBV6-3 and TRBJ2-5; the D gene is possibly TRBD2 (6 bases). This CDR3 comprises 13 residues. V was clipped by 5 bases and J by 9 bases, with 16 bases between them. Germline CDR1 and CDR2: MNHEY and SVGEGT. The CDR3 bases are TGTGCCAGCAGTCCCCTGGCTGGAGGGGCCCAGTACTTC. It translates to CASSPLAGGAQYF.

This clonotype was seen a handful of times. V is TRBV3-1 and J is TRBJ2-2; D gene unclear. Deletions cut 3 bases from V and 6 bases from J, with 8 bases between. The CDR3 runs to 13 residues. Per germline, CDR1 LGHDT and CDR2 YNNKEL (reference sequence). The CDR3 protein is CASSQAAAGELFF. CDR3 nucleotide sequence: TGTGCCAGCAGCCAGGCAGCAGCCGGGGAGCTGTTTTTT.

This clonotype was found many times. This chain links TRBV5-1 with TRBJ2-1, with D perhaps matching TRBD2 (6 bases). The V and J ends lost 0 bases and 3 bases respectively, with 16 bases between them. Germline V CDR1 and CDR2: SGHRS, YFSETQ. This CDR3 contains 17 residues. CDR3 amino acids: CASSLAASDYIYNEQFF. The CDR3 nucleotides read TGCGCCAGCAGCTTGGCGGCTAGCGACTATATCTACAATGAGCAGTTCTTC. Complete variable domain (other parts from reference TRBV5-1 and TRBJ2-1): KAGVTQTPRYLIKTRGQQVTLSCSPISGHRSVSWYQQTPGQGLQFLFEYFSETQRNKGNFPGRFSGRQFSNSRSEMNVSTLELGDSALYLCASSLAASDYIYNEQFFGPGTRLTVL.

This sequence joins TRBV14 and TRBJ1-3, with D possibly being TRBD1 (5 bases). The V gene's germline CDR1 is SGHDN and CDR2 FVKESK. This CDR3 comprises 16 residues. Trimming took off 1 base at V and 2 bases at J, with 12 bases between the two ends. This chain's CDR3 is CASSQVRGPTGNTIYF. The CDR3 nucleotides are TGTGCCAGCAGCCAAGTGAGGGGTCCCACTGGAAACACCATATATTTT.

This clonotype has a handful of counts. The chain uses TRBV6-5 and TRBJ2-7, with D perhaps matching TRBD1 (6 bases). Per germline, CDR1 MNHEY and CDR2 SVGAGI. The CDR3 covers 15 residues. Trimming left V 4 bases short and J 4 bases short, with 17 bases between. The CDR3 loop reads CASSFRQGLLYEQYV. CDR3 DNA sequence: TGTGCCAGCAGTTTCCGGCAGGGGCTCCTTTACGAGCAGTACGTC.

In its sample, this clonotype was seen many times. This chain connects TRBV15 to TRBJ2-2; D unresolved. Germline V gives CDR1 LNHNV, CDR2 YYDKDF (reference sequence). Trimming removed 1 base at V and 4 bases at J, with 7 bases between. The CDR3 totals 14 residues. The CDR3 DNA reads as TGTGCCACCAGCAGAGGGGCAGTCACCGGGGAGCTGTTTTTT. It encodes CATSRGAVTGELFF.

This clonotype was seen at least ten times. The V call is TRBV5-5, the J call TRBJ1-6; maybe TRBD1 (5 bases). The CDR3 is 14 amino acids. The germline V and J ends were trimmed by 1 base and 7 bases, with 9 bases remaining between them. CDR1 is SGHKS and CDR2 is YYEKEE in the germline V gene (reference sequence). CDR3 DNA sequence: TGTGCCAGCAGCTTGCGAGGGGACAATTCACCCCTCCACTTT. This encodes CASSLRGDNSPLHF.

The V gene is TRBV5-5, the J gene TRBJ1-5; 7 bases match TRBD1. This CDR3 region has 17 residues. V trimming: 2 bases; J trimming: 0 bases; junction bases outside the gene matches: 8. Germline V gene lookup returns CDR1 SGHKS and CDR2 YYEKEE (reference sequence). Here the CDR3 reads CASSFRPGQNSNQPQHF. Here the CDR3 DNA reads TGTGCCAGCAGCTTTCGACCGGGACAGAATAGCAATCAGCCCCAGCATTTT.

This clonotype showed up just a few times. The rearrangement uses TRBV12-3 or TRBV12-4 and TRBJ2-2, with a tentative D call TRBD2 (6 bases). Trimming removed 8 bases at V and 6 bases at J, with 16 bases between. CDR3 length: 14 residues. CDR3 nucleotide sequence: TGTGCCAGCCCCGCCACCGGGAGCTCCGGGGAGCTGTTTTTT. Protein sequence: CASPATGSSGELFF.

This clonotype came up a few times. This rearrangement joins TRBV30 to TRBJ2-5; the D gene could be TRBD1 or TRBD2 (5 bases each). This CDR3 region has 11 residues. Germline lookup yields CDR1 GTSNPN and CDR2 SVGIG (reference sequence). V dropped 2 bases and J dropped 7 bases, with 8 bases sitting between them. The CDR3 sequence: CAWSPGATQYF. In nucleotides, the CDR3 is TGTGCCTGGAGTCCCGGGGCGACCCAGTACTTC.

A word on this clonotype: A read error is possible here, since a much larger clone lies one base away. The chain has TRBV4-1 and TRBJ2-7, with a tentative D call TRBD1 (5 bases). CDR1 and CDR2 from the germline V gene are MGHRA and YSYEKL. Trimming took off 2 bases at V and 5 bases at J, with 10 bases between the two ends. The CDR3 spans 13 residues. The DNA for the CDR3 is TGCGCCAGCAGCCAAATTCTAGGGGACGAGCAGTACTTC. It encodes CASSQILGDEQYF.

This clonotype was counted many times. The rearrangement links TRBV12-3 or TRBV12-4 to TRBJ2-6; possibly TRBD1 for D (6 bases). V was clipped by 5 bases and J by 4 bases, with 15 bases between them. The CDR3 sequence is 16 residues long. As DNA, the CDR3 is TGTGCCAGCAGTCGGACAGATTTGGGCGGGGCCAACGTCCTGACTTTC. Translated, it gives CASSRTDLGGANVLTF.

The chain joins TRBV6-5 to TRBJ2-5; TRBD2 aligns across 8 bases. This CDR3 comprises 16 residues. The V gene's germline CDR1 is MNHEY and CDR2 SVGAGI. After removal of 5 bases from V and 3 bases from J, the junction contained 11 bases not matched to a gene. CDR3 sequence: CASSTSGFWGKETQYF. CDR3 coding DNA: TGTGCCAGCAGTACTAGCGGCTTCTGGGGGAAAGAGACCCAGTACTTC.

The chain combines TRBV14 with TRBJ2-7; TRBD1 matches at 7 bases. This CDR3 has 15 amino acids. The V segment lost 1 base and the J segment 1 base; nucleotides outside the gene matches: 4. Germline CDR1 SGHDN, CDR2 FVKESK. CDR3 amino acids: CASSQVTGASYEQYF. DNA of the CDR3: TGTGCCAGCAGCCAAGTAACAGGGGCATCCTACGAGCAGTACTTC.

In its sample, this clonotype was seen a few times. J is TRBJ2-1 and V is TRBV3-1; a weak D match, TRBD2 (6 bases). CDR3 length equals 15 residues. V was shortened by 5 bases and J by 8 bases, with 19 bases between the two germline ends. Germline CDR1 LGHDT, CDR2 YNNKEL (reference sequence). The CDR3 sequence is CASSMRDPPADEQFF. CDR3 coding DNA: TGTGCCAGCAGCATGCGGGACCCCCCGGCGGATGAGCAGTTCTTC.

This clonotype occurred a few times. The chain combines TRBV5-1 with TRBJ1-2, with D perhaps TRBD1 (6 bases). The CDR3 is 16 residues long. Germline CDR1 reads SGHRS; CDR2 reads YFSETQ. V lost 4 bases and J 1 base, leaving 17 bases between the germline ends. The CDR3 DNA follows: TGCGCCAGCAGCCCCGGGGGGGCCCGACTTAACTATGGCTACACCTTC. This sequence encodes CASSPGGARLNYGYTF.